This TCR beta chain came from a study of T cell changes during pregnancy in multiple sclerosis. Assay used: immunoSEQ multiplex PCR; TCRdb lists only in-frame clones, some missing. Of tens of thousands of clones listed, 92% are singletons. Germline CDR1 SGHVS, CDR2 FNYEAQ. V trimming: 5 bases; J trimming: 4 bases; junction bases outside the gene matches: 6. CDR3 size: 15 residues. This clonotype originated in a female donor in good health, enrolled as a control in a pregnancy study. The chain uses TRBV7-6 and TRBJ2-3; 10 positions agree with TRBD1. The sample consisted of peripheral blood, taken in the second trimester of pregnancy. The CDR3 loop reads CASSRRGQGSDTQYF. In DNA, the CDR3 is TGTGCCAGCAGCCGACGGGGACAGGGGTCAGATACGCAGTATTTT.